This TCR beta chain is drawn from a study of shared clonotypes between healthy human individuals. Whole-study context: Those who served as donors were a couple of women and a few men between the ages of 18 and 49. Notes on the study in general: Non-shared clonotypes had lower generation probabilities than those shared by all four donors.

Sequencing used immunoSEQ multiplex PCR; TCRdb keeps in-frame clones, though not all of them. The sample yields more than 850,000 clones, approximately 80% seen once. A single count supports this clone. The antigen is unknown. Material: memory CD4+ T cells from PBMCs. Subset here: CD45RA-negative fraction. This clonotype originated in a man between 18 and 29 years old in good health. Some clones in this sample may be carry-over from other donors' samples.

DNA of the CDR3: TGTGCCAGCAGCTCCAATCCGGGGGGCGCAGATACGCAGTATTTT. Amino acids: CASSSNPGGADTQYF. The rearrangement links TRBV7-3 to TRBJ2-3, with a tentative D call TRBD2 (7 bases). CDR3 length equals 15 residues. The germline CDR1 and CDR2 sequences are SGHTA and FQGTGA. V was trimmed by 4 bases and J by 4 bases, leaving 15 bases between them.